These T cell receptor beta chains were read from a single sample in a study of blood T cells in healthy people across ages. TCRdb analysed the 5' RACE reads with MiXCR anew, one entry per CDR3 protein. The profile shows 780,000 or so distinct CDR3 sequences, about 61% of them singletons. Specimen: blood. All receptors derive from a man aged 35 to 55 in good health. Each CDR3 is given with its conserved first and last residue. Each record gives: clone size, J gene, CDR3 length, V gene, D gene, CDR3 DNA, CDR3 protein. The D gene is left open where the match is weak. Rows give clone size only sometimes, using once, few, many, or a class for an expanded clone.

>-|TRBJ1-1|16|TRBV9|-
TGTGCCAGCAGCGTAGCGCAGGGACTGGTGAACACTGAAGCTTTCTTT
CASSVAQGLVNTEAFF
>-|TRBJ2-6|18|TRBV28|-
TGTGCCAGCAGTGTCACAGGGAAAATTGTGTCTGGGGCCAACGTCCTGACTTTC
CASSVTGKIVSGANVLTF
>few|TRBJ2-3|15|TRBV4-2|-
TGTGCCAGCAGCCATATGGTGGGGGGGCAAGATACGCAGTATTTT
CASSHMVGGQDTQYF
>-|TRBJ1-5|20|TRBV5-1|-
TGCGCCAGCAGCTTGGTTCCGGCACAACGTTCCCCTTTTCCGGATCAGCCCCAGCATTTT
CASSLVPAQRSPFPDQPQHF
>many|TRBJ2-7|12|TRBV20-1|TRBD1
TGCAGTGCTAGCCCCGGACAGGAGGAGCAGTACTTC
CSASPGQEEQYF
>-|TRBJ2-1|12|TRBV29-1|TRBD1
TGCAGCGCTGGGACAGGGGGAAATGAGCAGTTCTTC
CSAGTGGNEQFF
>-|TRBJ2-5|14|TRBV5-1|-
TGCGCCAGCAGCTTGTCAGGGCTCGACGAGACCCAGTACTTC
CASSLSGLDETQYF
>-|TRBJ2-3|14|TRBV27|TRBD2
TGTGCCAGCAGTTTGCGGGGGGAAGCAGATACGCAGTATTTT
CASSLRGEADTQYF
>-|TRBJ1-2|12|TRBV15|-
TGTGCCACCAGCAGGGCCGGGTGGGGCTACACCTTC
CATSRAGWGYTF
>-|TRBJ1-2|14|TRBV29-1|TRBD1
TGCAGCGCCGAGGTGAGACAGGGGATTACTGGCTACACCTTC
CSAEVRQGITGYTF
>-|TRBJ2-3|17|TRBV27|-
TGTGCCAGCAGTTTGTTACCGCGAACTTCTGGGCCAGATACGCAGTATTTT
CASSLLPRTSGPDTQYF
>-|TRBJ2-7|14|TRBV28|TRBD1
TGTGCCAGCAGTGTGGACAGGAGATCCTGCGAGCAGTACTTC
CASSVDRRSCEQYF
>few|TRBJ2-1|14|TRBV4-3|-
TGCGCCAGCAGCCAAGAACAGTATGGCTATGAGCAGTTCTTC
CASSQEQYGYEQFF
>-|TRBJ1-2|13|TRBV6-5|TRBD1
TGTGCCGGCAGCCCCGACAGGGTGCGTGGCTACACCTTC
CAGSPDRVRGYTF
>-|TRBJ1-2|13|TRBV7-9|-
TGTGCCAGCAGCTTAGGATCAGGGAATGGCTACACCTTC
CASSLGSGNGYTF
>-|TRBJ1-2|18|TRBV4-1|TRBD1
TGCGCCAGCAGCCAACTCCCGGGACAGGGGGAGGTACGCTATGGCTACACCTTC
CASSQLPGQGEVRYGYTF
>-|TRBJ1-1|13|TRBV12-5|-
TGTGCTAGTGGCCCCGGGAGCGACATTGAAGCTTTCTTT
CASGPGSDIEAFF
>-|TRBJ2-3|15|TRBV20-1|-
TGCAGTTGGGGAGTGGGGAATAGCGACACAGATACGCAGTATTTT
CSWGVGNSDTDTQYF
>-|TRBJ2-5|14|TRBV7-6|-
TGTGCCAGCAGCCGAGGACCCCCTCGGGAGACCCAGTACTTC
CASSRGPPRETQYF
>-|TRBJ2-5|15|TRBV9|TRBD1
TGTGCCAGCAGCCCGATGGGACAGAATCAAGAGACCCAGTACTTC
CASSPMGQNQETQYF
>few|TRBJ2-1|12|TRBV7-9|-
TGTGCCAGCAAGCCCGGCAGGCATGAGCAGTTCTTC
CASKPGRHEQFF
>-|TRBJ2-7|13|TRBV20-1|-
TGCAGTGCTGGGGCTGGGGCGAGGTACGAGCAGTACTTC
CSAGAGARYEQYF
>-|TRBJ2-1|13|TRBV14|-
TGTGCCAGCAGCCCGGGAGCCTACAATGAGCAGTTCTTC
CASSPGAYNEQFF
>few|TRBJ2-5|16|TRBV7-2|TRBD1
TGTGCCAGCACCCTCCGCTTCGACAGGGGGAGAGAGACCCAGTACTTC
CASTLRFDRGRETQYF
>-|TRBJ2-7|15|TRBV24-1|-
TGTGCCACCAGTGACCCCCGACAGGCAACCTACGAGCAGTACTTC
CATSDPRQATYEQYF
>-|TRBJ1-1|15|TRBV24-1|-
TGTGCCACCAGTGATTGGGCCTCTATGAACACTGAAGCTTTCTTT
CATSDWASMNTEAFF
>-|TRBJ2-5|18|TRBV7-3|-
TGTGCCAGCAGCTTTAATAGGGGTTGGTTTAAAAGTAGTGAGACCCAGTACTTC
CASSFNRGWFKSSETQYF
>few|TRBJ2-5|12|TRBV20-1|-
TGCAGTGTCCCGGACATCCCCAAGACCCAGTACTTC
CSVPDIPKTQYF
>-|TRBJ2-3|16|TRBV7-3|TRBD1
TGTGCCAGCAGCTTGACCCCGGGACAGGGGGCAGATACGCAGTATTTT
CASSLTPGQGADTQYF